The rows below give T cell receptor beta chains drawn from one sample of a study of shared clonotypes between healthy human individuals. Data came from immunoSEQ multiplex PCR; TCRdb stores just in-frame clones and leaves some out. The repertoire has about 470,000 clones, around 79% of them found once; the top ten carry about 13%. Sequenced input: PBMCs. These receptors were taken from a woman in her thirties or forties in good health. Some clones in this sample may be carry-over from other donors' samples. CDR3s include the opening cysteine and the closing phenylalanine or tryptophan. A D gene is named only where the DNA matches it firmly. A clone size is listed for some rows: how often the clone was seen (once, few, many), or a class if it is expanded.

J,size,V,D,DNA,CDR3
TRBJ2-7,.,TRBV7-9,.,TGTGCCAGCAGCTTCACAGGGACCAACTACGAGCAGTACTTC,CASSFTGTNYEQYF
TRBJ2-5,.,TRBV27,TRBD1,TGTGCCAGCAGTTTATCGATAACCAGGGGGTGGAGGGAGACCCAGTACTTC,CASSLSITRGWRETQYF
TRBJ2-1,once,TRBV9,TRBD2,TGTGCCAGCAGCGTGGGGCGGGAGTATAATGAGCAGTTCTTC,CASSVGREYNEQFF
TRBJ2-1,.,TRBV4-1,TRBD2,TGCGCCAGCAGCCAATCAGGGGCGGGAGGGCCGAGGAATGAGCAGTTCTTC,CASSQSGAGGPRNEQFF
TRBJ2-7,.,TRBV29-1,TRBD1,TGCAGCGTCAGGTCCGGGACAGTCCGCGAGCAGTACTTC,CSVRSGTVREQYF
TRBJ2-7,.,TRBV5-6,.,TGTGCCAGCAGCTTGGTGTCGGGGGAGCAGTACTTC,CASSLVSGEQYF
TRBJ2-7,.,TRBV11-1,TRBD1,TGTGCCAGCAGCTTCTGGACAGGGCGGCTGGGTGGAAACGAGCAGTACTTC,CASSFWTGRLGGNEQYF
TRBJ1-2,many,TRBV27,.,TGTGCCACTTCGCAGGGGAGAGGGGATCGCCTAAACTATGGCTACACCTTC,CATSQGRGDRLNYGYTF
TRBJ2-7,.,TRBV14,.,TGTGCCAGCAGCCAAGGCAGCTACGAGCAGTACTTC,CASSQGSYEQYF
TRBJ2-5,.,TRBV7-9,TRBD2,TGTGCCAGCAGCCTGGTAGCGGGTGTAGAGACCCAGTACTTC,CASSLVAGVETQYF
TRBJ1-3,.,TRBV15,.,TGTGCCACCAGCACCCGACCCCAGGGATCGGGAAACACCATATATTTT,CATSTRPQGSGNTIYF
TRBJ2-1,few,TRBV7-3,.,TGTGCCAGCAGCCCACGGACTACAACAAATTACAATGAGCAGTTCTTC,CASSPRTTTNYNEQFF
TRBJ2-5,.,TRBV9,TRBD2,TGTGCCAGCAGCCCACCCCGGGGTGAGCGGGGAGGTGGTGAGCAGTACTTC,CASSPPRGERGGGEQYF
TRBJ2-1,few,TRBV6-1,.,TGTGCCAGCCTGACTATAGAATGGGAGCAGTTCTTC,CASLTIEWEQFF
TRBJ2-7,.,TRBV18,TRBD2,TGTGCCAGCTCACCGGGACTAGCGGGTTACGAGCAGTACTTC,CASSPGLAGYEQYF
TRBJ1-1,.,TRBV28,TRBD1,TGTGCCAGCAGCCAACCCGCAGGGGGGGGCACTGAAGCTTTCTTT,CASSQPAGGGTEAFF
TRBJ2-1,few,TRBV29-1,.,TGCAGCGTTGATGGGATTGGGGGCGGTGAGCAGTTCTTC,CSVDGIGGGEQFF
TRBJ1-2,.,TRBV28,TRBD1,TGTGCCAGCAGCTCGGCCGGACAGGGGAAGCATGGCTACACCTTC,CASSSAGQGKHGYTF
TRBJ2-1,.,TRBV28,TRBD2,TGTGCCAGCAGCCCCCTAGCGGGAGCTTACAATGAGCAGTTCTTC,CASSPLAGAYNEQFF
TRBJ2-7,.,TRBV7-3,.,TGTGCCAGCAGCTATGGGGGAGGAGGAGGGTACGAGCAGTACTTC,CASSYGGGGGYEQYF